This T cell receptor (beta chain) was identified during a study of PD-1 blockade in classical Hodgkin lymphoma. Profiling relied on immunoSEQ multiplex PCR, and the TCRdb table lists in-frame clones only, not all of them. The table includes 50,000 or so clones, approximately 70% detected once. There are a few counts of this clone. V was pared by 1 base and J by 8 bases, with 5 bases of the junction left unmatched. CDR1 SQVTM and CDR2 ANQGSEA come from the germline V gene. The CDR3 sequence is 15 residues long. Autologous stem cell transplantation was followed by relapse in every patient, and brentuximab vedotin exposure varied.

The TCR originated in a human donor with classical Hodgkin lymphoma. V usage is TRBV29-1 and J usage is TRBJ2-1, with TRBD2 matching over 13 bases. The sample consisted of peripheral blood mononuclear cells (PBMCs), taken before the second cycle of nivolumab. DNA of the CDR3: TGCAGCGTTGAAGGGACTAGCGGGAGTTGGTATGAGCAGTTCTTC. This sequence encodes CSVEGTSGSWYEQFF.